The source of this T cell receptor beta chain is a study of T cells in women clearing cervical HPV infection. In the study overall: Cases' blood sampling followed lesion detection by median around 160 days (90 to 200).

This CDR3 has 15 residues. The junction had 11 bases not matched to a gene; V was cut back by 5 bases and J by 4 bases. Germline assignment: CDR1 KGHSH and CDR2 LQKENI. Generated by immunoSEQ multiplex PCR, the TCRdb table keeps only in-frame clones and is missing some. The table for this sample gives approximately 22,000 clones. Of note for this clone: Read sequence stops 3 residues before the CDR3 end, and the germline J gene provides the missing end.

The sequence was obtained from a woman aged 18 to 75 with a cervical HPV16 infection that either progressed to CIN3+ or cleared (not recorded which). The sample comprised blood buffy coat. The chain links TRBV18 to TRBJ2-7, with 7 bases lining up with TRBD2. The CDR3 here is CASSASGSSKYEQYF. CDR3 DNA, as far as it was read: TGTGCCAGCTCAGCTAGCGGCTCAAGCAAGTACGAG.